These 26 T cell receptor beta chains originate from one sample sequenced in a study of siplizumab effects on memory and regulatory T cells. Method: immunoSEQ multiplex PCR; TCRdb's copy keeps in-frame clones and lacks some. The table shows 85,000 to 130,000 clones, with 75% to 95% occurring only once. The material sequenced was CD4+ T cells sorted from blood. These receptors were taken from a human donor in good health. Some clones in this sample may be carry-over from other donors' samples.

The rearrangement joins TRBV19 to TRBJ1-2; D is uncertain. This CDR3 is built from 13 residues. With 10 bases removed from V and 4 bases from J, the gap between germline ends came to 16 bases. The V gene's germline CDR1 is LNHDA and CDR2 SQIVND (reference sequence). CDR3 coding DNA: TGTGCCACCCGCGACGGTCAGATCTATGGCTACACCTTC. Translating gives CATRDGQIYGYTF. Based on the CDR3 plus reference TRBV19 and TRBJ1-2, the full variable domain is DGGITQSPKYLFRKEGQNVTLSCEQNLNHDAMYWYRQDPGQGLRLIYYSQIVNDFQKGDIAEGYSVSREKKESFPLTVTSAQKNPTAFYLCATRDGQIYGYTFGSGTRLTVV.

The gene calls are TRBV27 and TRBJ2-2; D unresolved. V was shortened by 6 bases and J by 1 base, with 21 bases between the two germline ends. Looked up from germline, CDR1 is MNHEY and CDR2 is SMNVEV (reference sequence). The CDR3 runs to 18 residues. The chain's CDR3 is CASSLLSKRDWNTGELFF. DNA of the CDR3: TGTGCCAGCAGCCTCCTTTCGAAAAGGGATTGGAACACCGGGGAGCTGTTTTTT.

This chain connects TRBV12-5 to TRBJ1-2, with D perhaps TRBD1 (5 bases). This CDR3 has 14 amino acids. Germline V gives CDR1 LGHNT, CDR2 FRNRAP. Trimming took 5 bases from V and 3 from J, leaving 13 bases between them. The CDR3 is CASGPPTAYYGYTF. In DNA form, the CDR3 reads TGTGCTAGTGGTCCTCCGACAGCCTACTATGGCTACACCTTC.

The DNA of the CDR3 is TGTGCCAGCAGCTTTTTGATAGGAGAAGAGACCCAGTACTTC. Protein: CASSFLIGEETQYF. The V call is TRBV4-2, the J call TRBJ2-5; D is uncertain. The CDR3 loop spans 14 amino acids. Trimming shortened V by 5 bases and J by 3 bases, and 13 bases separated the two germline ends. Germline-derived CDR1 and CDR2 are LGHNA and YNFKEQ.

The chain employs TRBV7-3 and TRBJ2-6; no definite D call. Germline values: CDR1 SGHTA, CDR2 FQGTGA. The CDR3 contains 15 residues. Trimming stripped 2 bases from V and 0 bases from J, with 5 bases between. The CDR3 region is CASSLLPSGANVLTF. The CDR3 bases are TGTGCCAGCAGCTTACTTCCCTCTGGGGCCAACGTCCTGACTTTC.

The genes are TRBV5-4 and TRBJ1-2; 9 bases agree with TRBD1. CDR3 length: 18 residues. V trimming: 4 bases; J trimming: 1 base; junction bases outside the gene matches: 14. The germline V gene encodes CDR1 SGHNT and CDR2 YYREEE (reference sequence). The DNA for the CDR3 is TGTGCCAGCAGCCTAAAAAGAGACACAGGGGGCTATAACTATGGCTACACCTTC. Translated, it gives CASSLKRDTGGYNYGYTF.

This chain links TRBV6-5 with TRBJ2-7; D is undetermined. V shed 5 bases and J shed 3 bases, with 17 bases lying between them. Germline lookup yields CDR1 MNHEY and CDR2 SVGAGI. The CDR3 is 15 residues long. This CDR3 reads CASSRTSDGFYEQYF. The CDR3 DNA reads TGTGCCAGCAGTAGAACCTCGGACGGATTCTACGAGCAGTACTTC.

J is TRBJ1-2 and V is TRBV30; D not certain. This CDR3 has 16 residues. Per the germline V gene, CDR1 is GTSNPN and CDR2 is SVGIG (reference sequence). The ends were cut back, 0 bases at V and 4 bases at J, with 18 bases in the middle. The CDR3 region has the DNA TGTGCCTGGAGTGTACTATTGGCGCCCCGGGGCTATGGCTACACCTTC. Protein: CAWSVLLAPRGYGYTF.

The CDR3 spells CASSEGRLNTEAFF. The DNA for the CDR3 is TGCGCCAGCAGTGAAGGGCGGTTGAACACTGAAGCTTTCTTT. This rearrangement joins TRBV10-1 to TRBJ1-1, with D unclear. Deletions cut 3 bases from V and 0 bases from J, with 8 bases between. The CDR3 sequence is 14 residues long. Germline values: CDR1 WNHNN, CDR2 SYGVQD (reference sequence).

The chain carries TRBV7-2 and TRBJ2-7; 12 bases map to TRBD2. This CDR3 is built from 15 residues. Looked up from germline, CDR1 is SGHTA and CDR2 is FQGNSA. V was pared by 5 bases and J by 3 bases, with 5 bases of the junction left unmatched. Here the CDR3 DNA reads TGTGCCAGCAGCCCGAGACTAGCGGGAGTCTACGAGCAGTACTTC. Translating gives CASSPRLAGVYEQYF.

On this clone: The same CDR3 arises from other DNA sequences in this sample as well. V usage is TRBV6-5 and J usage is TRBJ2-2; possible D gene TRBD1, 5 bases. The CDR3 runs 14 residues. V dropped 1 base and J dropped 5 bases, with 8 bases sitting between them. Germline values: CDR1 MNHEY, CDR2 SVGAGI. CDR3 sequence reads: CASSYLQGTGELFF. DNA for the CDR3: TGTGCCAGCAGTTACTTGCAGGGAACCGGGGAGCTGTTTTTT.

A single count supports this clone. The chain couples TRBV28 to TRBJ2-4, with D unresolved. The CDR3 runs 11 residues. CDR1 MDHEN and CDR2 SYDVKM come from the germline V gene. Trimming cost V 3 bases and J 7 bases, with 4 bases left between them. DNA for the CDR3: TGTGCCAGCAGTTTCCGTAACATTCAGTACTTC. Its protein product is CASSFRNIQYF.

In DNA, the CDR3 is TGTGCCAGCACAGGGGGCCGTCAGCCCCAGCATTTT. Translated: CASTGGRQPQHF. The chain recombines TRBV28 with TRBJ1-5, with 8 bases lining up with TRBD1. Germline CDR1 and CDR2: MDHEN and SYDVKM. The CDR3 spans 12 residues. V shed 7 bases and J 6 bases; nucleotides not matched to a gene: 2.

The chain is built from TRBV6-5 and TRBJ2-3; D uncertain. CDR1 and CDR2 (germline): MNHEY, SVGAGI. There are 15 residues in the CDR3. Trimming left V 0 bases short and J 0 bases short, with 7 bases between. CDR3 region: CASSYSHASTDTQYF. The CDR3 DNA is TGTGCCAGCAGTTACTCCCACGCTAGCACAGATACGCAGTATTTT.

The genes are TRBV19 and TRBJ1-1; 9 bases agree with TRBD1. Germline V gene sequence: CDR1 LNHDA, CDR2 SQIVND (reference sequence). The V segment lost 4 bases and the J segment 6 bases; nucleotides outside the gene matches: 6. The CDR3 loop spans 14 amino acids. This chain's CDR3 is CASSNTGGLAEAFF. The CDR3 DNA sequence: TGTGCCAGTAGTAACACAGGGGGCCTCGCTGAAGCTTTCTTT.

V gene TRBV9 combines with J gene TRBJ2-5; 7 positions match TRBD2. The ends lost 0 bases at V and 5 bases at J; junction bases unmatched: 4. Germline CDR1 is SGDLS and CDR2 is YYNGEE. This CDR3 region has 14 residues. The CDR3 sequence: CASSVAQLAETQYF. CDR3 in DNA: TGTGCCAGCAGCGTAGCTCAACTAGCGGAGACCCAGTACTTC. Full variable domain (missing parts from reference TRBV9 and TRBJ2-5): DSGVTQTPKHLITATGQRVTLRCSPRSGDLSVYWYQQSLDQGLQFLIQYYNGEERAKGNILERFSAQQFPDLHSELNLSSLELGDSALYFCASSVAQLAETQYFGPGTRLLVL.

The rearrangement joins TRBV6-5 to TRBJ2-7, with 10 bases lining up with TRBD1. V gave up 4 bases and J gave up 6 bases; unmatched junction bases: 9. Germline loops: CDR1 MNHEY, CDR2 SVGAGI. This CDR3 spans 15 amino acids. CDR3 coding DNA: TGTGCCAGCAGTTCCCGGACAGGGGGAGTGAGCGAGCAGTACTTC. Amino acids: CASSSRTGGVSEQYF.

V and J are TRBV9 and TRBJ2-7, with 8 bases identical to TRBD1. The V segment lost 3 bases and the J segment 1 base; nucleotides outside the gene matches: 3. The length of the CDR3 is 14 residues. The germline gives CDR1 SGDLS, CDR2 YYNGEE. CDR3 sequence (DNA): TGTGCCAGCAGCGGCCGGACAGGGTCCTACGAGCAGTACTTC. The encoded protein is CASSGRTGSYEQYF.

This chain links TRBV30 with TRBJ1-2; maybe TRBD1 (5 bases). The CDR3 loop spans 13 amino acids. In germline, CDR1 is GTSNPN, CDR2 SVGIG (reference sequence). The V and J ends lost 1 base and 2 bases respectively, with 8 bases between them. Here the CDR3 reads CAWSAGTNYGYTF. DNA for the CDR3: TGTGCCTGGAGTGCCGGGACCAACTATGGCTACACCTTC.

The chain couples TRBV4-2 to TRBJ2-5, with 9 bases matching TRBD1. This CDR3 is built from 14 residues. CDR1 is LGHNA and CDR2 is YNFKEQ in the germline V gene. V lost 3 bases to trimming and J lost 7 bases; unmatched junction nucleotides: 6. The CDR3 DNA is TGTGCCAGCAGCCACTCGGACAGGGGCGGGACCCAGTACTTC. It encodes CASSHSDRGGTQYF.

Of note for this clone: A junction boundary mismatches the germline segment, possibly from a read error. This sample includes further DNA sequences coding for the same CDR3. J is TRBJ2-7 and V is TRBV2, with D tentatively TRBD2 (6 bases). Per the germline V gene, CDR1 is SNHLY and CDR2 is FYNNEI. This CDR3 has 13 amino acids. This chain's CDR3 is CASSGDSFGEQYF. As DNA, the CDR3 is TGTGCCAGTAGTGGGGACTCCTTCGGCGAGCAGTACTTC.

This clone was counted only a few times. The V call is TRBV5-1, the J call TRBJ2-3; D is unresolved. The length of the CDR3 is 15 residues. V lost 6 bases, J lost 4 bases, and 18 bases lay in between. Germline values: CDR1 SGHRS, CDR2 YFSETQ. The CDR3 sequence: CASTSNGVGADTQYF. The CDR3 DNA reads TGCGCCAGCACGTCAAATGGAGTTGGCGCAGATACGCAGTATTTT.

The chain couples TRBV7-9 to TRBJ2-7, with D hard to call. Trimming took 4 bases from V and 2 from J, leaving 12 bases between them. Germline CDR1 is SEHNR and CDR2 is FQNEAQ (reference sequence). This CDR3 has 14 amino acids. The CDR3 DNA reads as TGTGCCAGCAGCTCCGGACGGTCCCCCTACGAGCAGTACTTC. This gives the protein CASSSGRSPYEQYF. The variable domain in full, with the rest retrieved from reference TRBV7-9 and TRBJ2-7, is DTGVSQNPRHKITKRGQNVTFRCDPISEHNRLYWYRQTLGQGPEFLTYFQNEAQLEKSRLLSDRFSAERPKGSFSTLEIQRTEQGDSAMYLCASSSGRSPYEQYFGPGTRLTVT.

This chain connects TRBV6-5 to TRBJ2-7, with no clear D. The CDR3 covers 14 residues. Germline lookup yields CDR1 MNHEY and CDR2 SVGAGI. Trimming pared 5 bases from V and 1 base from J, leaving 12 bases between. Here the CDR3 reads CASSGSAGSYEQYF. For the CDR3, the DNA is TGTGCCAGCAGTGGCTCGGCCGGTTCCTACGAGCAGTACTTC.

The chain recombines TRBV5-1 with TRBJ2-1; TRBD2 matches 11 bases. Germline CDR1 reads SGHRS; CDR2 reads YFSETQ. V lost 4 bases, J lost 5 bases, and 8 bases stayed unmatched. This CDR3 contains 16 residues. The CDR3 is CASSPRGTSGNNEQFF. CDR3 DNA: TGCGCCAGCAGCCCTCGAGGGACTAGCGGAAACAATGAGCAGTTCTTC.

This clone was observed a single time. The V and J genes are TRBV27 and TRBJ2-1, with 11 bases matching TRBD2. Germline V gene sequence: CDR1 MNHEY, CDR2 SMNVEV (reference sequence). The CDR3 sequence is 19 residues long. V was clipped by 2 bases and J by 3 bases; unmatched bases: 12. The CDR3 DNA follows: TGTGCCAGCAGTTTAGACAGAGGTACTAGCGGGAGTGGCTACAATGAGCAGTTCTTC. It translates to CASSLDRGTSGSGYNEQFF.